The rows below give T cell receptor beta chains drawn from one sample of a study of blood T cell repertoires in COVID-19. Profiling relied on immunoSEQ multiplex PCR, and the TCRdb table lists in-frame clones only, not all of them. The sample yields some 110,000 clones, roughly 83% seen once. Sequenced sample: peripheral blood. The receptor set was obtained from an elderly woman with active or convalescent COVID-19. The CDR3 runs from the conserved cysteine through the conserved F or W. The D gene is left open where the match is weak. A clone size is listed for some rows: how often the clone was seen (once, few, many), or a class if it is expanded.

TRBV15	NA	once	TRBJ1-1	CATSRDLRFTEAFF	TGTGCCACCAGCAGAGATCTCAGGTTCACTGAAGCTTTCTTT
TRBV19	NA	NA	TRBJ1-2	CATTPDSVYGYTF	TGTGCCACGACTCCGGACAGCGTATATGGCTACACCTTC
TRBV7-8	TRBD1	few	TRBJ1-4	CASSTGGANEKLFF	TGTGCCAGCAGCACAGGGGGGGCAAACGAAAAACTGTTTTTT
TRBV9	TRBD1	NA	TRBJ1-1	CASSVDLSGTGDPMNTEAFF	TGTGCCAGCAGCGTAGACCTTTCCGGGACAGGGGACCCAATGAACACTGAAGCTTTCTTT
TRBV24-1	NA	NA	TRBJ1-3	CATSDPRTAGNTIYF	TGTGCCACCAGTGATCCACGGACAGCTGGAAACACCATATATTTT
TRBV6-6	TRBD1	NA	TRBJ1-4	CASTNAMQGGNEKLFF	TGTGCCAGCACCAACGCGATGCAGGGGGGTAATGAAAAACTGTTTTTT
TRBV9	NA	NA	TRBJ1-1	CASSVWDLTNTEAFF	TGTGCCAGCAGCGTATGGGACTTAACGAACACTGAAGCTTTCTTT
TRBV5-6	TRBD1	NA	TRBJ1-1	CASSVDREAFF	TGTGCCAGCAGCGTGGACAGGGAAGCTTTCTTT
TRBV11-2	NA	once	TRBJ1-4	CASSSPAGLNEKLFF	TGTGCCAGCAGCTCTCCGGCAGGTCTTAATGAAAAACTGTTTTTT
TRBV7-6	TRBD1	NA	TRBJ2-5	CASSLGLTGVGETQYF	TGTGCCAGCAGCTTGGGGCTTACAGGGGTGGGGGAGACCCAGTACTTC
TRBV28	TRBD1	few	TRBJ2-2	CASKSPGQGSDTGELFF	TGTGCCAGCAAATCTCCGGGACAGGGGTCGGACACCGGGGAGCTGTTTTTT
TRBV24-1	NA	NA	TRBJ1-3	CATSASSGNTIYF	TGTGCCACCAGTGCCAGCTCTGGAAACACCATATATTTT
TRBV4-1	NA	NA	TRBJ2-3	CASSQAPQTMTDTQYF	TGCGCCAGCAGCCAAGCACCTCAAACAATGACAGATACGCAGTATTTT
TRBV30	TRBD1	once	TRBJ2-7	CAWSPGQGAYEQYF	TGTGCCTGGAGTCCGGGACAGGGGGCCTACGAGCAGTACTTC
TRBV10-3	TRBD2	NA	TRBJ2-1	CAISGGLAGGSSYNEQFF	TGTGCCATCAGTGGGGGACTAGCGGGAGGGAGCTCCTACAATGAGCAGTTCTTC
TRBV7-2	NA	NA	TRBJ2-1	CASSLAWGPYNEQFF	TGTGCCAGCAGCTTAGCGTGGGGGCCCTACAATGAGCAGTTCTTC
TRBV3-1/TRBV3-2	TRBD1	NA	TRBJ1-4	CASSPRWGDRENEKLFF	TGTGCCAGCAGCCCTCGATGGGGGGACAGAGAAAATGAAAAACTGTTTTTT
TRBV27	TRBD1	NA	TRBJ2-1	CASTGTGPYNEQFF	TGTGCCAGCACCGGGACAGGTCCTTACAATGAGCAGTTCTTC
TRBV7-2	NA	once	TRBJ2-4	CASSLDAATGVQYF	TGTGCCAGCAGCTTAGATGCAGCCACGGGGGTTCAGTACTTC
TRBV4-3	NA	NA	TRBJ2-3	CASSQGPTGDTQYF	TGCGCCAGCAGCCAAGGACCGACCGGGGATACGCAGTATTTT
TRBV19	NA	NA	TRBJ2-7	CASSMGLGPRNYEQYF	TGTGCCAGTAGTATGGGGCTAGGGCCGAGAAACTACGAGCAGTACTTC
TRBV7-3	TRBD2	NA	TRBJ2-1	CASSSGLAGVWSQFF	TGTGCCAGCAGCTCCGGACTAGCTGGGGTTTGGTCGCAGTTCTTC
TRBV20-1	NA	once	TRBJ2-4	CSAPRGDIQYF	TGCAGTGCCCCCAGGGGTGACATTCAGTACTTC
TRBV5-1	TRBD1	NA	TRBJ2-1	CASSPTGGSYNEQFF	TGCGCCAGCAGCCCTACAGGGGGCTCGTACAATGAGCAGTTCTTC
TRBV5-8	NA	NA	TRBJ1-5	CASSTKTGSHQPQHF	TGTGCCAGCAGCACAAAAACAGGGTCTCACCAGCCCCAGCATTTT
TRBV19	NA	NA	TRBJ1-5	CASKPRGDQPQHF	TGTGCCAGTAAGCCCAGGGGCGATCAGCCCCAGCATTTT
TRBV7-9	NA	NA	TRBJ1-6	CASSLRRADSPLHF	TGTGCCAGCAGCTTACGGCGGGCGGATTCACCCCTCCACTTT
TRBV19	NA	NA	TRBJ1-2	CASSIPPAGGIPYGYTF	TGTGCCAGTAGTATTCCCCCCGCGGGGGGCATTCCCTATGGCTACACCTTC
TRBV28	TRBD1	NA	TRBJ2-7	CASSFNRPGQGAYEQYF	TGTGCCAGCAGTTTTAATAGACCGGGACAGGGGGCTTACGAGCAGTACTTC
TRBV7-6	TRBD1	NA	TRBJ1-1	CASRSKGTGNTEAFF	TGTGCCAGCAGATCTAAGGGGACAGGGAACACTGAAGCTTTCTTT
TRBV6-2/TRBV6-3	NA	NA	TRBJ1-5	CASSSVQVNQPQHF	TGTGCCAGCAGTTCCGTCCAGGTGAATCAGCCCCAGCATTTT
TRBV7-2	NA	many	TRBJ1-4	CASSETGTLTEKLFF	TGTGCCAGCAGTGAGACCGGGACATTGACTGAAAAACTGTTTTTT
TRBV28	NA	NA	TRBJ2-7	CASSLGVLGGGSEQYF	TGTGCCAGCAGTTTAGGTGTTTTGGGAGGGGGGAGCGAGCAGTACTTC
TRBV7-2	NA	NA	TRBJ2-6	CASSFPGPGANVLTF	TGTGCCAGCAGCTTCCCAGGGCCTGGGGCCAACGTCCTGACTTTC
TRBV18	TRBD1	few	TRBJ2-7	CASSPFRDSTYEQYF	TGTGCCAGCTCACCTTTCCGGGACAGTACCTACGAGCAGTACTTC
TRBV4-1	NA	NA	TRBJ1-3	CASSQVRQRGNTIYF	TGCGCCAGCAGCCAGGTCAGGCAAAGGGGAAACACCATATATTTT
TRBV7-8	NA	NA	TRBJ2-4	CASRAQDIQYF	TGTGCCAGCAGGGCCCAGGACATTCAGTACTTC
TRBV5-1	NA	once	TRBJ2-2	CASSPRPAGTGELFF	TGCGCCAGCAGCCCCCGCCCGGCGGGCACCGGGGAGCTGTTTTTT
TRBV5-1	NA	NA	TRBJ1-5	CASSLLTGNSNQPQHF	TGCGCCAGCAGCTTGTTAACAGGCAATAGCAATCAGCCCCAGCATTTT
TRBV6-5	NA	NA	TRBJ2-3	CASSYGLDSSTDTQYF	TGTGCCAGCAGTTACGGCCTTGACTCCAGCACAGATACGCAGTATTTT
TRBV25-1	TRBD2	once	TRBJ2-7	CASTSGSGYEQYF	TGTGCCAGCACCAGCGGGAGTGGGTACGAGCAGTACTTC
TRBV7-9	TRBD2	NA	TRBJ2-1	CALMGTRRNEQFF	TGTGCCCTTATGGGGACTAGGAGAAATGAGCAGTTCTTC
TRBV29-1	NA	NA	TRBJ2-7	CSVCRIGSYEQYF	TGCAGCGTCTGCCGTATCGGGTCCTACGAGCAGTACTTC
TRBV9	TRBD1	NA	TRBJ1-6	CASSPGQGITNSPLHF	TGTGCCAGCAGCCCAGGACAGGGGATAACTAATTCACCCCTCCACTTT
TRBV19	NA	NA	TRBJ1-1	CASSMMVQGPEAFF	TGTGCCAGTAGTATGATGGTGCAGGGGCCTGAAGCTTTCTTT
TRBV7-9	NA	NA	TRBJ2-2	CASSPRVGSNTGELFF	TGTGCCAGCAGCCCAAGAGTCGGGTCTAACACCGGGGAGCTGTTTTTT
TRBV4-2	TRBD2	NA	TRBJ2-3	CASSQVAGGTDTQYF	TGTGCCAGCAGCCAAGTGGCGGGAGGTACAGATACGCAGTATTTT
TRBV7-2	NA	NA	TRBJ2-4	CASSSRSNIQYF	TGTGCCAGCAGTTCCCGGTCAAACATTCAGTACTTC
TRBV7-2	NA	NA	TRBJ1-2	CASSRTVTDYGYTF	TGTGCCAGCTCCCGGACAGTTACGGACTATGGCTACACCTTC
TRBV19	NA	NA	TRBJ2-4	CASSTHTHLAKNIQYF	TGTGCCAGTAGTACGCATACGCACTTAGCCAAAAACATTCAGTACTTC
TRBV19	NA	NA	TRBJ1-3	CASSVPGFSGNTIYF	TGTGCCAGTAGTGTTCCGGGATTCTCTGGAAACACCATATATTTT
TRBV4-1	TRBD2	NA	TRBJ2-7	CASSRSTLGGRSYEQYF	TGCGCCAGCAGCCGAAGCACTTTGGGCGGGAGGAGCTACGAGCAGTACTTC
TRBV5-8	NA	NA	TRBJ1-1	CASSRRNTEAFF	TGTGCCAGCAGCCGTCGGAACACTGAAGCTTTCTTT